This TCR beta chain comes out of a study of T-cell memory formation after mild COVID-19. Study-wide background: The study found TCR clusters largely donor specific. Study-wide points: Within pre-infection memory, some responding clones were found, suggesting cross-reactive memory joined. Contracting CD4+ clones lay largely in CM and EM, with CD8+ ones residing in EMRA.

The CDR3 totals 14 residues. Per germline, CDR1 MNHEY and CDR2 SVGAGI. V lost 6 bases and J 3 bases, leaving 15 bases between the germline ends. In this sample, this clonotype turned up a few times. Its antigen is currently unknown. 5'RACE with constant-segment primers built TCRalpha and TCRbeta cDNA libraries with UMIs. Each CDR3 protein gets one entry after TCRdb re-called the 5' RACE reads with MiXCR. The table records 470,000 or so distinct CDR3 sequences, approximately 23% of them present only once. Sequencing input: PBMCs or a T cell subset sorted from them (not recorded which). The genes are TRBV6-5 and TRBJ2-7; D could derive from TRBD1 or TRBD2 (5 bases each). This TCR was recovered from an adult woman who had mild COVID-19 (a few samples of this study predate the infection). Cell type and time point are not known. CDR3 loop: CASRDLGRSYEQYF. Written as DNA, the CDR3 is TGTGCCAGCAGAGACCTGGGACGGAGCTACGAGCAGTACTTC.